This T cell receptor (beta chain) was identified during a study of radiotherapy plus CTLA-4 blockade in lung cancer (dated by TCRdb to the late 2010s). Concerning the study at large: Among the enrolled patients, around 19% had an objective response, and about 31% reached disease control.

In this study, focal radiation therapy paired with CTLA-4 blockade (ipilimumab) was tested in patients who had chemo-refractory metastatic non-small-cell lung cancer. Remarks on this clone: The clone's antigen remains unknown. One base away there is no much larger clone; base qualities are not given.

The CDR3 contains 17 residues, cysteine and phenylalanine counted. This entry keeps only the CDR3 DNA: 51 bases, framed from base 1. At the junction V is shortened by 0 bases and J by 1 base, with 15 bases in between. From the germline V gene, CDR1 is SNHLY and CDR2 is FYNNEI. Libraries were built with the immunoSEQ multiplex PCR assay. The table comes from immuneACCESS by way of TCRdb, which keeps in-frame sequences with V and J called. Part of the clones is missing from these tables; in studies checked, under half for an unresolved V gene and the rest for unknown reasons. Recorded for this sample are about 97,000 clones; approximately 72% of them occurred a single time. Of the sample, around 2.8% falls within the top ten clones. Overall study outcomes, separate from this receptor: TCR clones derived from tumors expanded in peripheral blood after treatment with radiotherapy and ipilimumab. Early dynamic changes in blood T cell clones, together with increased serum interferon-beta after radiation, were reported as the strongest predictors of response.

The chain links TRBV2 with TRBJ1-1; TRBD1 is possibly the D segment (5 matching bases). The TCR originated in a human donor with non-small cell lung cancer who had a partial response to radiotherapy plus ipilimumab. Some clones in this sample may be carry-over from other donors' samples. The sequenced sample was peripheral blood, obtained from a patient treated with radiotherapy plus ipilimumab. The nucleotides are TGTGCCAGCAGTGAAGCGGGTTGGGGAGGGGAGAACACTGAAGCTTTCTTT. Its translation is CASSEAGWGGENTEAFF. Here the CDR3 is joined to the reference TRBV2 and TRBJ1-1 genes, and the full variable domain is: EPEVTQTPSHQVTQMGQEVILRCVPISNHLYFYWYRQILGQKVEFLVSFYNNEISEKSEIFDDQFSVERPDGSNFTLKIRSTKLEDSAMYFCASSEAGWGGENTEAFFGQGTRLTVV.